The T cell receptor (beta chain) described here comes from a study of read filtering for tumor transcriptome and immune sequencing. On the study more broadly: After DNase treatment, RNA was made into whole-transcriptome libraries. Study-wide results and caveats: Even smaller IR-seq throughput identified most shared clonotypes.

In this sample, this clonotype turned up many times. What it recognizes is unknown. Molecular barcoded adaptors covering alpha/delta and beta/gamma chains were used on roughly 400 ng RNA. One entry per CDR3 protein, called by TCRdb with MiXCR from the reads. The repertoire has fewer than 100,000 distinct CDR3 sequences, about 12% of them found once; the top ten carry under 15%. CDR1 is SGHRS, CDR2 YFSETQ, per germline. CDR3 length equals 15 residues. V lost 3 bases, J lost 1 base, and 13 bases lay in between. The sequenced sample consisted of a population of CD138-negative cells sorted from bone marrow. The receptor was derived from a donor aged 40 or older with multiple myeloma. The chain has TRBV5-1 and TRBJ1-1; D possibly corresponds to TRBD1 (5 bases). The CDR3 bases are TGCGCCAGCAGCTCCCGATCTGGACAGAACACTGAAGCTTTCTTT. Its protein product is CASSSRSGQNTEAFF.